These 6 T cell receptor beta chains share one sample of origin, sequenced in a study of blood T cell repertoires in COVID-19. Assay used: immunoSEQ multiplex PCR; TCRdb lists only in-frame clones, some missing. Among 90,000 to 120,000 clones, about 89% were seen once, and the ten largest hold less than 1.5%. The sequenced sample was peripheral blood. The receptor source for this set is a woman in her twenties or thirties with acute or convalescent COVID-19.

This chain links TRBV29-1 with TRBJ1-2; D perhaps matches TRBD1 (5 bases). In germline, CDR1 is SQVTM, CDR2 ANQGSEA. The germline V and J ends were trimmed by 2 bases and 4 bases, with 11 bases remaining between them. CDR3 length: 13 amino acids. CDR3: CSVETGETYGYTF. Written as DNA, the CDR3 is TGCAGCGTTGAAACGGGGGAAACCTATGGCTACACCTTC.

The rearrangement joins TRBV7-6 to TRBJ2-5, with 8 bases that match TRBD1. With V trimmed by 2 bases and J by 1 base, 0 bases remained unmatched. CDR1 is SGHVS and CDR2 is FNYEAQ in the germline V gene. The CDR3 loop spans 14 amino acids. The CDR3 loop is CASSLTGGQETQYF. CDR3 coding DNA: TGTGCCAGCAGCTTAACAGGGGGCCAAGAGACCCAGTACTTC.

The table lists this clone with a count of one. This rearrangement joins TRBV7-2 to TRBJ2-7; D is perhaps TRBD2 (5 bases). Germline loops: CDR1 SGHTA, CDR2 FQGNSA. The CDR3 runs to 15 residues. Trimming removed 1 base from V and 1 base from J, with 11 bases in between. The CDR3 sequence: CASSLGGSESYEQYF. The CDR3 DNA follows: TGTGCCAGCAGCTTAGGGGGTAGCGAGTCCTACGAGCAGTACTTC.

CDR3 in amino acids: CASEISGRAANEQFF. CDR3 sequence (DNA): TGTGCCAGCGAAATAAGCGGGAGGGCAGCCAATGAGCAGTTCTTC. The chain joins TRBV2 to TRBJ2-1; TRBD2 matches at 10 bases. This CDR3 has 15 residues. The V gene's germline CDR1 is SNHLY and CDR2 FYNNEI. Trimming took 8 bases from V and 6 from J; bases not matched to a gene: 10. The full variable domain, rest sourced from reference TRBV2 and TRBJ2-1, is EPEVTQTPSHQVTQMGQEVILRCVPISNHLYFYWYRQILGQKVEFLVSFYNNEISEKSEIFDDQFSVERPDGSNFTLKIRSTKLEDSAMYFCASEISGRAANEQFFGPGTRLTVL.

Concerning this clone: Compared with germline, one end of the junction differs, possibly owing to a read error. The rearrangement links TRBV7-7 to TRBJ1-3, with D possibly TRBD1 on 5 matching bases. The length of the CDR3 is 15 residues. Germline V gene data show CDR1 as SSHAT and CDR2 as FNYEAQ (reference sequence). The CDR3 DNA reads TGTGCTAGCAGCTTAGGGACGGGGTCTGGAAACACCATATATTTT. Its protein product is CASSLGTGSGNTIYF.

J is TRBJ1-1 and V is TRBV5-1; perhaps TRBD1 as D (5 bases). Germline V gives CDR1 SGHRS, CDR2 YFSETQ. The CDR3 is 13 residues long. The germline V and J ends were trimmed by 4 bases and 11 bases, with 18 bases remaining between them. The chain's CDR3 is CASSAGPYKDAFF. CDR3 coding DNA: TGCGCCAGCAGCGCGGGACCCTATAAGGATGCTTTCTTT. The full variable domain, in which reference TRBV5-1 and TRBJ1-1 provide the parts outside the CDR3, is KAGVTQTPRYLIKTRGQQVTLSCSPISGHRSVSWYQQTPGQGLQFLFEYFSETQRNKGNFPGRFSGRQFSNSRSEMNVSTLELGDSALYLCASSAGPYKDAFFGQGTRLTVV.